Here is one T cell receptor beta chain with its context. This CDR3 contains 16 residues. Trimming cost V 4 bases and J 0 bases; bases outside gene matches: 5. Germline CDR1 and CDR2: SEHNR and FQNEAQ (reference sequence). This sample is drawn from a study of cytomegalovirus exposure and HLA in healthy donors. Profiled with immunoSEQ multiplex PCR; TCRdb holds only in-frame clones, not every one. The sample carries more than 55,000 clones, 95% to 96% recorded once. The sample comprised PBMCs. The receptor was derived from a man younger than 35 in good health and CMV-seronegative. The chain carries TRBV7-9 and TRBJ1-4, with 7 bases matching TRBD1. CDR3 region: CASSYSQGATNEKLFF. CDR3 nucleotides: TGTGCCAGCAGCTACAGCCAGGGGGCAACTAATGAAAAACTGTTTTTT.